Following are 16 T cell receptor beta chains from one sample sequenced in a study of CD8 T cells in ankylosing spondylitis. TCRdb reanalysed the 5' RACE reads using MiXCR and keeps one entry per CDR3 protein. The table lists 250,000 to 350,000 distinct CDR3 sequences, roughly 20% of them singletons. What was sequenced was blood, either unsorted or a sorted T cell fraction (not recorded which). The receptor source for this set is a female donor with ankylosing spondylitis or in good health (not recorded which).

The chain couples TRBV5-5 to TRBJ2-1, with a tentative D call TRBD2 (5 bases). The CDR3 has 14 amino acids. Germline CDR1 reads SGHKS; CDR2 reads YYEKEE (reference sequence). V gave up 5 bases and J gave up 4 bases, with 13 bases separating them. The CDR3 DNA sequence: TGTGCCAGCAGTTCGGGGTCGGCTTACAATGAGCAGTTCTTC. Its protein product is CASSSGSAYNEQFF. The complete variable domain, with remaining parts taken from reference TRBV5-5 and TRBJ2-1, reads DAGVTQSPTHLIKTRGQQVTLRCSPISGHKSVSWYQQVLGQGPQFIFQYYEKEERGRGNFPDRFSARQFPNYSSELNVNALLLGDSALYLCASSSGSAYNEQFFGPGTRLTVL.

This clonotype was observed a handful of times. Here the CDR3 reads CASSYTLWNSYNEQFF. In DNA form, the CDR3 reads TGTGCCAGCAGTTACACTTTGTGGAACTCCTACAATGAGCAGTTCTTC. The V and J genes are TRBV6-5 and TRBJ2-1; the D is unclear. The CDR3 runs to 16 residues. Trimming left V 2 bases short and J 0 bases short, with 11 bases between. In germline, CDR1 is MNHEY, CDR2 SVGAGI.

There are many counts of this clonotype. This chain connects TRBV10-3 to TRBJ2-1, with a weak D call TRBD1 (6 bases). Germline lookup yields CDR1 ENHRY and CDR2 SYGVKD. The CDR3 is 14 residues long. The V end lost 5 bases, the J end lost 6 bases, and 14 bases lay between the germline ends. In DNA form, the CDR3 reads TGTGCCATCAGTCAAGGTGGGGGCCCCAATGAGCAGTTCTTC. Amino acid sequence: CAISQGGGPNEQFF.

This clonotype is a singleton in its sample. The chain combines TRBV30 with TRBJ2-6; D is ambiguous. The CDR3 is 14 amino acids. CDR1 is GTSNPN, CDR2 SVGIG, per germline (reference sequence). Trimming left V 0 bases short and J 0 bases short, with 3 bases between. CDR3 protein: CAWSVGSGANVLTF. The CDR3 nucleotides read TGTGCCTGGAGTGTAGGCTCTGGGGCCAACGTCCTGACTTTC.

The V call is TRBV29-1, the J call TRBJ2-5; 14 bases map to TRBD2. Germline loops: CDR1 SQVTM, CDR2 ANQGSEA. The length of the CDR3 is 15 residues. The V and J ends lost 6 bases and 4 bases, in that order; junction bases with no gene match: 7. The CDR3 spells CSVRTSGRSRETQYF. CDR3 nucleotide sequence: TGCAGCGTCAGGACTAGCGGGAGGAGTAGAGAGACCCAGTACTTC. Full variable domain (remainder filled in from reference TRBV29-1 and TRBJ2-5): SAVISQKPSRDICQRGTSLTIQCQVDSQVTMMFWYRQQPGQSLTLIATANQGSEATYESGFVIDKFPISRPNLTFSTLTVSNMSPEDSSIYLCSVRTSGRSRETQYFGPGTRLLVL.

This clonotype was detected many times. The rearrangement joins TRBV20-1 to TRBJ2-7; perhaps TRBD2 as D (5 bases). Looked up from germline, CDR1 is DFQATT and CDR2 is SNEGSKA (reference sequence). V gave up 3 bases and J gave up 2 bases, with 11 bases separating them. The length of the CDR3 is 13 residues. Written as DNA, the CDR3 is TGCAGTGCTAGTCCTAGCCGCCCCTACGAGCAGTACTTC. It yields the protein CSASPSRPYEQYF.

This clonotype was seen only a few times. The rearrangement joins TRBV4-2 to TRBJ2-7, with TRBD1 matching over 7 bases. Losses at the gene ends were 0 bases for V and 2 bases for J; bases not matched to a gene: 7. CDR1 LGHNA and CDR2 YNFKEQ come from the germline V gene. The length of the CDR3 is 16 residues. DNA of the CDR3: TGTGCCAGCAGCCAAGATCGGGACAGTTACGCCTACGAGCAGTACTTC. As protein: CASSQDRDSYAYEQYF.

The chain has TRBV5-1 and TRBJ2-3; no definite D call. Germline CDR1 reads SGHRS; CDR2 reads YFSETQ. Trimming left V 4 bases short and J 6 bases short, with 9 bases between. The CDR3 has 12 residues. CDR3 nucleotides: TGCGCCAGCAGCCTCGACTGGGATACGCAGTATTTT. It is translated as CASSLDWDTQYF.

This clonotype was detected ten times or more. This rearrangement joins TRBV20-1 to TRBJ2-3, with D hard to call. The CDR3 is 13 residues long. Germline values: CDR1 DFQATT, CDR2 SNEGSKA (reference sequence). Trimming took off 0 bases at V and 4 bases at J, with 8 bases between the two ends. The CDR3 spells CSARDGGPDTQYF. CDR3 nucleotide sequence: TGCAGTGCTAGAGATGGCGGCCCAGATACGCAGTATTTT.

The chain employs TRBV5-5 and TRBJ2-3, with 7 nucleotides matching TRBD1. J was trimmed by 0 bases and V by 2 bases; bases with no gene match: 12. This CDR3 is built from 18 residues. Germline-derived CDR1 and CDR2 are SGHKS and YYEKEE (reference sequence). CDR3 in amino acids: CASSFRTGLRPSTDTQYF. CDR3 bases: TGTGCCAGCAGCTTTCGGACAGGTCTAAGACCTAGCACAGATACGCAGTATTTT.

The V and J genes are TRBV7-2 and TRBJ2-7, with 8 bases matching TRBD2. The CDR3 runs 16 residues. The trim removed 1 base at V and 7 bases at J, leaving 12 bases unmatched. Per germline, CDR1 SGHTA and CDR2 FQGNSA. The CDR3 region is CASSLGPAGVTGEQYF. DNA for the CDR3: TGTGCCAGCAGCTTAGGGCCAGCGGGAGTGACGGGGGAGCAGTACTTC.

This clonotype was observed at least ten times. V is TRBV19 and J is TRBJ2-1; 10 nucleotides line up with TRBD2. J lost 6 bases, V lost 7 bases, and 12 bases had no gene match. The CDR3 has 16 amino acids. CDR1 LNHDA and CDR2 SQIVND come from the germline V gene (reference sequence). CDR3 sequence reads: CASTRKRPSGSNEQFF. The CDR3 bases are TGTGCCAGTACCCGCAAAAGGCCTAGCGGGAGCAATGAGCAGTTCTTC.

The V gene is TRBV20-1, the J gene TRBJ2-1, with 10 bases matching TRBD2. The germline V gene encodes CDR1 DFQATT and CDR2 SNEGSKA (reference sequence). The CDR3 contains 15 residues. Trimming removed 3 bases from V and 8 bases from J; junction bases left unmatched: 10. This CDR3 reads CSARDRLAGLYEQFF. CDR3 DNA: TGCAGTGCTAGGGACCGACTAGCGGGTCTGTATGAGCAGTTCTTC.

This clonotype was detected ten times or more. DNA for the CDR3: TGTGCCAGCAGCCGACAGGTTAGCAATCAGCCCCAGCATTTT. It translates to CASSRQVSNQPQHF. The chain uses TRBV12-3 or TRBV12-4 and TRBJ1-5, with a weak D call TRBD1 (6 bases). Between the trimmed V and J ends, which lost 6 bases and 0 bases, there was a span of 9 bases. This CDR3 region has 14 residues.

The sample holds a few counts of this clonotype. This chain links TRBV27 with TRBJ2-7; TRBD1 might be the D (6 bases). Deletions cut 10 bases from V and 5 bases from J, with 12 bases between. Germline V CDR1 and CDR2: MNHEY, SMNVEV (reference sequence). This CDR3 spans 11 amino acids. The CDR3 coding sequence is TGTGCCACTCAGGGGTACCACGAGCAGTACTTC. Its translation is CATQGYHEQYF.

The chain uses TRBV27 and TRBJ2-1, with 7 bases lining up with TRBD2. The germline CDR1 and CDR2 sequences are MNHEY and SMNVEV (reference sequence). This CDR3 region has 15 residues. The J segment lost 3 bases and the V segment lost 4 bases, leaving 6 bases of the junction unmatched. The CDR3 region is CASSWTGGYYNEQFF. The DNA for the CDR3 is TGTGCCAGCAGTTGGACGGGAGGTTACTACAATGAGCAGTTCTTC.